A single sample is the source of the 30 T cell receptor beta chains below, sequenced in a study of blood T cell repertoires in COVID-19. Only in-frame clones appear in the TCRdb table, and some are missing; sequencing was by immunoSEQ multiplex PCR. The repertoire includes 37,000 or so clones, roughly 80% of them detected once, and approximately 30% sits in the top ten. The source material was peripheral blood. The receptors come from a man at least 80 years old with active or convalescent COVID-19.

This clone has only a few counts. The chain is built from TRBV4-3 and TRBJ2-1, with unresolved D. CDR1 and CDR2 (germline): LGHNA, YSLEER. This CDR3 comprises 15 residues. V lost 0 bases and J lost 10, with 16 bases in between. In DNA form, the CDR3 reads TGCGCCAGCAGCCAAGATCTACCCGACTTGAAGGAGCAGTTCTTC. Translated: CASSQDLPDLKEQFF.

V and J are TRBV11-1 and TRBJ2-7; 9 bases are shared with TRBD2. Germline CDR1 and CDR2: SGHAT and FQDESV (reference sequence). The CDR3 spans 15 residues. Germline trimming cut 5 bases from V and 1 base from J; bases unmatched to any gene: 6. The CDR3, as DNA: TGTGCCAGCAGCCCTCATACTAGCGGGTCCTACGAGCAGTACTTC. Amino acid sequence: CASSPHTSGSYEQYF. Full variable domain (rest looked up from reference TRBV11-1 and TRBJ2-7): EAEVAQSPRYKITEKSQAVAFWCDPISGHATLYWYRQILGQGPELLVQFQDESVVDDSQLPKDRFSAERLKGVDSTLKIQPAELGDSAMYLCASSPHTSGSYEQYFGPGTRLTVT.

This chain connects TRBV5-4 to TRBJ1-6; possibly TRBD1 for D (6 bases). CDR3 length: 14 residues. Germline V gene sequence: CDR1 SGHNT, CDR2 YYREEE (reference sequence). V dropped 0 bases and J dropped 10 bases, with 11 bases sitting between them. CDR3 bases: TGTGCCAGCAGCTTGGAACAGGGATCCTCACCCCTCCACTTT. Its translation is CASSLEQGSSPLHF.

The V and J genes are TRBV4-1 and TRBJ2-5; no definite D call. The CDR3 contains 17 residues. Per germline, CDR1 MGHRA and CDR2 YSYEKL. V lost 3 bases and J lost 2, with 19 bases in between. CDR3 bases: TGCGCCAGCAGCCAGCAAGTCACGAATAGTGGTCAAGAGACCCAGTACTTC. Residues: CASSQQVTNSGQETQYF.

The sample holds a few counts of this clone. This rearrangement joins TRBV27 to TRBJ1-5; D might be TRBD1 (6 bases). The V gene lost 8 bases and the J gene lost 6 bases, with 17 bases spanning the gap. Germline CDR1 and CDR2: MNHEY and SMNVEV (reference sequence). The CDR3 contains 14 residues. CDR3 sequence: CASSALRQVQPQHF. CDR3 nucleotides: TGTGCCAGCTCCGCCTTAAGACAGGTTCAGCCCCAGCATTTT.

The sample holds one count of this clone. In DNA form, the CDR3 reads TGTGCCAGCAGTTTACCCCTAGCGGGAGGTACGCAGTATTTT. Translated: CASSLPLAGGTQYF. J is TRBJ2-3 and V is TRBV28, with 11 bases lining up with TRBD2. V trimming: 2 bases; J trimming: 8 bases; junction bases outside the gene matches: 3. The V gene's germline CDR1 is MDHEN and CDR2 SYDVKM. The CDR3 loop spans 14 amino acids.

The chain joins TRBV29-1 to TRBJ1-1, with a tentative D call TRBD1 (5 bases). The CDR3 has 11 residues. Trimming removed 7 bases from V and 9 bases from J, with 15 bases in between. Germline V CDR1 and CDR2: SQVTM, ANQGSEA. CDR3 in DNA: TGCAGCGCCAGGGAGGACCTCCAAGCTTTCTTT. Its translation: CSAREDLQAFF. Using reference TRBV29-1 and TRBJ1-1 for the parts outside the CDR3, the full variable domain is SAVISQKPSRDICQRGTSLTIQCQVDSQVTMMFWYRQQPGQSLTLIATANQGSEATYESGFVIDKFPISRPNLTFSTLTVSNMSPEDSSIYLCSAREDLQAFFGQGTRLTVV.

This rearrangement joins TRBV3-1 (or the pseudogene TRBV3-2) to TRBJ1-2; 9 bases align to TRBD1. Trimming at V came to 1 base and at J to 4 bases, leaving 1 base not matched to a gene. Germline V gene lookup returns CDR1 LGHDT and CDR2 YNNKEL (reference sequence). The CDR3 runs to 14 residues. DNA of the CDR3: TGTGCCAGCAGCCAAGGGGACAGGGCCTATGGCTACACCTTC. Protein product: CASSQGDRAYGYTF.

V and J are TRBV15 and TRBJ1-2; D is unresolved. V lost 5 bases and J 3 bases, leaving 10 bases between the germline ends. This CDR3 has 13 residues. From germline, CDR1 is LNHNV and CDR2 YYDKDF (reference sequence). For the CDR3, the DNA is TGTGCCACCAGCGTCACTAAAGACTATGGCTACACCTTC. This encodes CATSVTKDYGYTF.

The rearrangement joins TRBV7-2 to TRBJ2-1; weak D call: TRBD2 (6 bases). V shed 5 bases and J shed 4 bases, with 21 bases lying between them. The CDR3 consists of 17 residues. Looked up from germline, CDR1 is SGHTA and CDR2 is FQGNSA. The CDR3 DNA reads as TGTGCCAGCAGCCACTCTTCGGGGACTGCGGAATACAATGAGCAGTTCTTC. Protein sequence: CASSHSSGTAEYNEQFF.

Comments on this clone: Compared with germline, one end of the junction differs, possibly owing to a read error. This chain joins TRBV27 and TRBJ1-1; no clear D. Germline V gives CDR1 MNHEY, CDR2 SMNVEV (reference sequence). The CDR3 sequence is 12 residues long. In nucleotides, the CDR3 is TGTGCCAGCAGTTTGCAATCCGGTCATCCATTTTTT. This translates into CASSLQSGHPFF.

V gene TRBV10-3 combines with J gene TRBJ2-5, with D hard to call. From germline, CDR1 is ENHRY and CDR2 SYGVKD. The CDR3 is 11 residues long. V lost 2 bases, J lost 7 bases, and 5 bases lay in between. Here the CDR3 DNA reads TGTGCCATCAGTGAGGCGCGGACCCAGTACTTC. Amino acid sequence: CAISEARTQYF.

V and J are TRBV27 and TRBJ2-1, with 8 bases matching TRBD1. CDR1 and CDR2 (germline): MNHEY, SMNVEV (reference sequence). The CDR3 has 17 amino acids. With 2 bases clipped from V and 6 bases from J, the junction kept 12 bases outside the gene matches. The CDR3 sequence: CASSLVTGARHFNEQFF. The CDR3 DNA is TGTGCCAGCAGTTTAGTGACAGGGGCGAGACATTTCAATGAGCAGTTCTTC.

This chain joins TRBV4-3 and TRBJ2-6; D is possibly TRBD1 (6 bases). The CDR3 contains 19 residues. Germline V gene sequence: CDR1 LGHNA, CDR2 YSLEER. The V end lost 4 bases, the J end lost 0 bases, and 19 bases lay between the germline ends. The CDR3 loop is CASSRERPQGRSGANVLTF. CDR3 in DNA: TGCGCCAGCAGCCGGGAGAGACCTCAGGGGCGCTCTGGGGCCAACGTCCTGACTTTC.

CDR3 sequence: CASSSFAGEQYF. As DNA, the CDR3 is TGTGCCAGCAGCTCGTTCGCGGGCGAGCAGTACTTC. This sequence joins TRBV11-3 and TRBJ2-7; possible D gene TRBD2, 5 bases. Germline V lookup: CDR1 SGHNT, CDR2 YENEEA. The CDR3 spans 12 residues. The V gene lost 4 bases and the J gene lost 6 bases, with 10 bases spanning the gap.

The chain joins TRBV7-2 to TRBJ2-1; the match to TRBD2 covers 8 bases. Trimming cost V 2 bases and J 4 bases; bases outside gene matches: 7. The CDR3 covers 16 residues. Per the germline V gene, CDR1 is SGHTA and CDR2 is FQGNSA. In nucleotides, the CDR3 is TGTGCCAGCAGCTTACAGGCTAGCGGGCAGTACAATGAGCAGTTCTTC. Protein sequence: CASSLQASGQYNEQFF.

This clone was recorded once. V is TRBV13 and J is TRBJ1-2; 7 positions agree with TRBD1. Trimming took 5 bases from V and 2 from J; bases not matched to a gene: 11. Germline values: CDR1 PRHDT, CDR2 FYEKMQ (reference sequence). This CDR3 contains 16 residues. Here the CDR3 DNA reads TGTGCCAGCAGCGTCCGACAGGGACCTATGAACTATGGCTACACCTTC. It codes for CASSVRQGPMNYGYTF.

This clone is a singleton in its sample. This chain joins TRBV27 and TRBJ2-1, with TRBD2 as a possible D gene (5 bases). CDR1 and CDR2 from the germline V gene are MNHEY and SMNVEV (reference sequence). The CDR3 is 15 residues long. The V and J ends lost 5 bases and 5 bases respectively, with 16 bases between them. CDR3 protein: CASSRSGPKHNEQFF. CDR3 in DNA: TGTGCCAGCAGTAGGAGCGGCCCCAAGCACAATGAGCAGTTCTTC.

This chain uses TRBV7-3 with TRBJ2-2; 9 bases agree with TRBD1. This CDR3 comprises 15 residues. Germline V gene data show CDR1 as SGHTA and CDR2 as FQGTGA. V trimming: 5 bases; J trimming: 3 bases; junction bases outside the gene matches: 4. The CDR3 DNA reads TGTGCCAGCAGCCTAGGGACAGGGCACACCGGGGAGCTGTTTTTT. Translated, it gives CASSLGTGHTGELFF.

V and J are TRBV20-1 and TRBJ2-1; no clear D gene. Trimming cost V 1 base and J 8 bases, with 6 bases left between them. This CDR3 spans 11 amino acids. Germline values: CDR1 DFQATT, CDR2 SNEGSKA (reference sequence). CDR3 residues: CSARGSDEQFF. CDR3 in DNA: TGCAGTGCTAGAGGCAGTGATGAGCAGTTCTTC.

The chain recombines TRBV19 with TRBJ1-1; TRBD1 agrees at 8 bases. The CDR3 is 14 residues long. V lost 7 bases, J lost 4 bases, and 8 bases stayed unmatched. The germline CDR1 and CDR2 sequences are LNHDA and SQIVND (reference sequence). The CDR3 loop is CASTPGQGSTEAFF. Written as DNA, the CDR3 is TGTGCCAGTACCCCAGGACAGGGAAGCACTGAAGCTTTCTTT.

Details on this clone: The same CDR3 also results from other DNA sequences found in this sample. The chain carries TRBV5-1 and TRBJ1-1; TRBD1 might be the D (6 bases). The CDR3 runs 14 residues. V dropped 4 bases and J dropped 1 base, with 11 bases sitting between them. Germline V lookup: CDR1 SGHRS, CDR2 YFSETQ. The CDR3 DNA follows: TGCGCCAGCAGCCCGGGACATCCGAACACTGAAGCTTTCTTT. It translates to CASSPGHPNTEAFF.

Judged by abundance, this clone is medium-sized. J is TRBJ2-7 and V is TRBV4-1, with TRBD1 identical over 7 bases. This CDR3 region has 16 residues. V shed 4 bases, J shed 1 base, and the junction held 10 bases outside the gene matches. Germline assignment: CDR1 MGHRA and CDR2 YSYEKL. The CDR3 region is CASSPSRTGLSYEQYF. CDR3 bases: TGCGCCAGCAGCCCATCCCGGACAGGTTTATCCTACGAGCAGTACTTC.

The V gene is TRBV7-9, the J gene TRBJ2-3; no clear D. In germline, CDR1 is SEHNR, CDR2 FQNEAQ (reference sequence). This CDR3 is 13 amino acids long. Deletions cut 2 bases from V and 6 bases from J, with 9 bases between. In DNA form, the CDR3 reads TGTGCCAGCAGCTTACTCACGGTCGATACGCAGTATTTT. It codes for CASSLLTVDTQYF.

The chain is built from TRBV12-3 or TRBV12-4 and TRBJ2-7, with TRBD1 matching 10 bases. V trimming: 4 bases; J trimming: 5 bases; junction bases outside the gene matches: 2. The CDR3 has 13 residues. Here the CDR3 DNA reads TGTGCCAGCAGTTGGGGGACAGGGGACGAGCAGTACTTC. It codes for CASSWGTGDEQYF.

The chain carries TRBV7-3 and TRBJ1-5; the D gene is possibly TRBD1 (5 bases). The CDR3 has 16 residues. Germline V gene sequence: CDR1 SGHTA, CDR2 FQGTGA. The V end lost 5 bases, the J end lost 1 base, and 15 bases lay between the germline ends. The CDR3 bases are TGTGCCAGCAGCCATCAGGGTCTACTGAGCAATCAGCCCCAGCATTTT. This encodes CASSHQGLLSNQPQHF.

The chain combines TRBV7-2 with TRBJ1-2; D gene unclear. V lost 4 bases and J 2 bases, leaving 8 bases between the germline ends. CDR3 length: 13 amino acids. The germline V gene encodes CDR1 SGHTA and CDR2 FQGNSA. The CDR3 loop reads CASSYAGNYGYTF. CDR3 DNA sequence: TGTGCCAGCAGCTACGCAGGAAACTATGGCTACACCTTC.

J is TRBJ2-5 and V is TRBV5-1, with 7 nucleotides matching TRBD2. There are 17 residues in the CDR3. Trimming at V came to 1 base and at J to 2 bases, leaving 11 bases not matched to a gene. Germline assignment: CDR1 SGHRS and CDR2 YFSETQ. The CDR3 nucleotides are TGCGCCAGCAGCTTGAGCAGCGGGACCTCCACTCAAGAGACCCAGTACTTC. Its translation is CASSLSSGTSTQETQYF.

This rearrangement joins TRBV29-1 to TRBJ1-5; maybe TRBD1 (5 bases). This CDR3 is 15 amino acids long. V was shortened by 7 bases and J by 0 bases, with 16 bases between the two germline ends. CDR1 and CDR2 from the germline V gene are SQVTM and ANQGSEA. CDR3 loop: CSAQFQGGSNQPQHF. The CDR3 nucleotides read TGCAGCGCACAATTCCAGGGAGGTAGCAATCAGCCCCAGCATTTT.

The rearrangement links TRBV7-9 to TRBJ2-3; TRBD1 is a possible D gene (6 bases). Germline loops: CDR1 SEHNR, CDR2 FQNEAQ (reference sequence). CDR3 length: 14 amino acids. The germline V and J ends were trimmed by 5 bases and 3 bases, with 12 bases remaining between them. CDR3 DNA: TGTGCCAGCAGCGCTGGACAGTTAACAGATACGCAGTATTTT. This translates into CASSAGQLTDTQYF.